Described below is a single TCR beta chain sequence and its context. The antigen is undetermined. What was amplified from RNA transcripts were TCR beta CDR3 regions. In the first-round RT-PCR of the TCR CDR3, the HTBI primer set was used. A single record per CDR3 protein comes from TCRdb applying MiXCR to the multiplex PCR reads. The sample lists approximately 600,000 distinct CDR3 sequences, around 21% seen once, with more than 30% in the top ten. The CDR3 is 13 residues long. The germline V gene encodes CDR1 SEHNR and CDR2 FQNEAQ (reference sequence). V shed 3 bases, J shed 4 bases, and the junction held 2 bases outside the gene matches. This entry comes from a study of T cells in Graves' hyperthyroidism and ophthalmopathy. General study points: Ophthalmopathy could be told apart from stable hyperthyroidism with a 13 V-J model.

A NOSPECS grade of at least 4, a Clinical Activity Score of at least 3 and duration under 3 months were recorded in ophthalmopathy patients. The PBMCs had their origin in less than 13 ml of fresh peripheral blood. The J gene is TRBJ1-2, the V gene TRBV7-9, with 7 bases that match TRBD1. The TCR sequence derives from a young man with Graves' ophthalmopathy. Sequenced sample: blood. The CDR3 DNA reads TGTGCCAGCAGCTTCGACAGGGCCTATGGCTACACCTTC. As protein: CASSFDRAYGYTF.